This T cell receptor (beta chain) was sequenced in a study of blood T cell repertoires in COVID-19. Whole-study context: The United States, Italy and Spain provided the acute and convalescent COVID-19 samples.

The CDR3 extends over 15 amino acids. The V and J ends lost 5 bases and 1 base respectively, with 14 bases between them. Germline V lookup: CDR1 SGHVS, CDR2 FNYEAQ. Participants were aged roughly 18 to 100 years from approximately 25 US areas. Each participant's cohort was designated according to participant-reported clinical history. In the authors' workflow: Estimates of nucleated cell counts were drawn from the amplification of reference gene primers. The assay was immunoSEQ multiplex PCR, and TCRdb's table has in-frame clones only and misses some. V and J calls and clone size are as listed in that table; D and trimming were resolved from the DNA. The sample yields hundreds of thousands of clones, around 90% seen once.

The sequenced material came from PBMCs or T cells enriched from blood (not recorded which). This TCR was recovered from a woman aged 40-49 years with acute COVID-19. The V and J genes are TRBV7-6 and TRBJ2-5; weak D call: TRBD1 (6 bases). In DNA form, the CDR3 reads TGTGCCAGCAGCCCCTTACAGGGATCCCAAGAGACCCAGTACTTC. This translates into CASSPLQGSQETQYF.